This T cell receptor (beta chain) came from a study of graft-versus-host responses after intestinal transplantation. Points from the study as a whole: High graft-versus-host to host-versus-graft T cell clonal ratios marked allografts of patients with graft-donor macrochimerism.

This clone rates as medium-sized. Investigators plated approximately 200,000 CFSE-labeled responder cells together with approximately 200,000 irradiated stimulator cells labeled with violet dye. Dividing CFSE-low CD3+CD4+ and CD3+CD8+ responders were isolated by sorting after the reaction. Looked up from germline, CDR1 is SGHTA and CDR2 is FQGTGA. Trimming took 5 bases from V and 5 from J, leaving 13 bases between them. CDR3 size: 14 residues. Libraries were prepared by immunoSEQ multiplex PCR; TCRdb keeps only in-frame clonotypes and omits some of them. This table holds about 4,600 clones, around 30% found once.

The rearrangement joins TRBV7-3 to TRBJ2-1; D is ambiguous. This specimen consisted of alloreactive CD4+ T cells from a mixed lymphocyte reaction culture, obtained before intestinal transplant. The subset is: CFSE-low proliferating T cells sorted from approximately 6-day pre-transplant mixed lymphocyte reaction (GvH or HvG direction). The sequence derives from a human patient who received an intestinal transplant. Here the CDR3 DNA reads TGTGCCAGCAGCCCGCTTGGGTATGACAATGAGCAGTTCTTC. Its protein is CASSPLGYDNEQFF. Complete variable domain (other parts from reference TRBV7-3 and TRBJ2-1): GAGVSQTPSNKVTEKGKYVELRCDPISGHTALYWYRQSLGQGPEFLIYFQGTGAADDSGLPNDRFFAVRPEGSVSTLKIQRTERGDSAVYLCASSPLGYDNEQFFGPGTRLTVL.